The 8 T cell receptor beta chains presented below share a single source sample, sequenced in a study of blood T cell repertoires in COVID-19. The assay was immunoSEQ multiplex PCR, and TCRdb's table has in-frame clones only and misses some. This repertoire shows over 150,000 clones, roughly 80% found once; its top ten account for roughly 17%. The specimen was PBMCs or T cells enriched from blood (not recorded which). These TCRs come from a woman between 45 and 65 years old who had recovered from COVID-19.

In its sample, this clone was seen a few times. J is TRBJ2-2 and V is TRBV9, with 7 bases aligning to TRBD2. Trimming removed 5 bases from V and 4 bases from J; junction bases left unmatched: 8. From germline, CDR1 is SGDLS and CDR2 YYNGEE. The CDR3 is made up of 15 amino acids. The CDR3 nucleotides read TGTGCCAGCAGTTTGGGAGGGAGGGGCACCGGGGAGCTGTTTTTT. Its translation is CASSLGGRGTGELFF.

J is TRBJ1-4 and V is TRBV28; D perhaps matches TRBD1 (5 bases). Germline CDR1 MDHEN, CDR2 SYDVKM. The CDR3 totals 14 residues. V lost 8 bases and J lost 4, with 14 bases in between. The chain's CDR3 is CASRGGGYNEKLFF. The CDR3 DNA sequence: TGTGCCAGCCGGGGTGGGGGGTATAATGAAAAACTGTTTTTT.

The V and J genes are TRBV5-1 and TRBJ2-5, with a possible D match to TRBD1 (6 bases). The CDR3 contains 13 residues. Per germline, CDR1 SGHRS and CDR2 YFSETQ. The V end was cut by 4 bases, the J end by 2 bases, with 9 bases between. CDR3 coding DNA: TGCGCCAGCAGCCCCGGACAGCAAGAGACCCAGTACTTC. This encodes CASSPGQQETQYF.

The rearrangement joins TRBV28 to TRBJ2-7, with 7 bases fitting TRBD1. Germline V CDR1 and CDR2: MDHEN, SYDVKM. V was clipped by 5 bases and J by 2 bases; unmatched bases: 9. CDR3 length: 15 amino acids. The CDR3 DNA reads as TGTGCCAGCAGTGGGGGCAGGGGACAGACCTACGAGCAGTACTTC. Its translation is CASSGGRGQTYEQYF.

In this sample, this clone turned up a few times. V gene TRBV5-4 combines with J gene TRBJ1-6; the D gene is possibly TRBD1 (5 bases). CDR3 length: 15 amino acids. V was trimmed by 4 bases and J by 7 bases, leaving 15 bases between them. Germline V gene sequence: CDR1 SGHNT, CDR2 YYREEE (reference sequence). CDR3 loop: CASSPGQGANSPLHF. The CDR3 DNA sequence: TGTGCCAGCAGCCCTGGGCAGGGTGCGAATTCACCCCTCCACTTT.

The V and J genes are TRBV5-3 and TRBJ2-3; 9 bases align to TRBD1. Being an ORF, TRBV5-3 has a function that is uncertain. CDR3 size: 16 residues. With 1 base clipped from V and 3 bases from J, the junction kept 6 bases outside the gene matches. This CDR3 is CARSLNSTGGTDTQYF. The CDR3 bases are TGTGCCAGAAGCTTGAATTCGACAGGGGGAACAGATACGCAGTATTTT.

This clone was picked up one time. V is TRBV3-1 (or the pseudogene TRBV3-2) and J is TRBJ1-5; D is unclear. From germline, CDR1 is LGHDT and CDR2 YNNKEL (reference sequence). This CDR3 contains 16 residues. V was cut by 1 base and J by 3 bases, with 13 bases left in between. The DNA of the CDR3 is TGTGCCAGCAGCCAAGTCGTACGCAGTTACAATCAGCCCCAGCATTTT. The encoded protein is CASSQVVRSYNQPQHF.

CDR3 sequence (DNA): TGTGCCAGCAGCTTAGCGGCGACAGGGGGCCGCTACGAGCAGTACTTC. Protein sequence: CASSLAATGGRYEQYF. The V gene is TRBV7-8, the J gene TRBJ2-7, with TRBD1 matching over 10 bases. The length of the CDR3 is 16 residues. With 0 bases clipped from V and 3 bases from J, the junction kept 5 bases outside the gene matches. The germline V gene encodes CDR1 SGHVS and CDR2 FQNEAQ.